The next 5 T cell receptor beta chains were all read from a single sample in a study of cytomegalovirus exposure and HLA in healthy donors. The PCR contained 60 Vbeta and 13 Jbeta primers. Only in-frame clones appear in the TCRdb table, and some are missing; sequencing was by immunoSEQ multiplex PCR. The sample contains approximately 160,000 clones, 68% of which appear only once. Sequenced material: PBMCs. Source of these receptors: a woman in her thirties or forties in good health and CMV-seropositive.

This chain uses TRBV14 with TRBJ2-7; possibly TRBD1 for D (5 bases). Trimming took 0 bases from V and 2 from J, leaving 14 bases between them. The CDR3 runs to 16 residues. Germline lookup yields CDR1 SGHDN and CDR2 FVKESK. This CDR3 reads CASSQEVRKDTYEQYF. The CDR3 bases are TGTGCCAGCAGCCAAGAAGTCCGGAAGGACACCTACGAGCAGTACTTC.

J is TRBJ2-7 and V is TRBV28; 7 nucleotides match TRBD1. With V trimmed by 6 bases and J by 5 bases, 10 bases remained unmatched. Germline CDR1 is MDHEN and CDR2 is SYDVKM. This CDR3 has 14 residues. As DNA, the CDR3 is TGTGCCAGCAGCACAGGGGAATTTAGTGACGAGCAGTACTTC. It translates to CASSTGEFSDEQYF.

As DNA, the CDR3 is TGTGCCAGCAGTGACTGGGGGCTGAATCAGCCCCAGCATTTT. Encoded protein: CASSDWGLNQPQHF. The J gene is TRBJ1-5, the V gene TRBV6-1; possibly TRBD1 for D (6 bases). The germline V gene has CDR1 MNHNS and CDR2 SASEGT. Trimming left V 3 bases short and J 4 bases short, with 10 bases between. The CDR3 contains 14 residues.

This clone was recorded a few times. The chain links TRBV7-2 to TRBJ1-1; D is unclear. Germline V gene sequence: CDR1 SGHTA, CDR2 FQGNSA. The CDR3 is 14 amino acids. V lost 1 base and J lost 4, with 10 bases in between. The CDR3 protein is CASSLVEASTEAFF. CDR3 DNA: TGTGCCAGCAGCTTAGTAGAGGCAAGCACTGAAGCTTTCTTT.

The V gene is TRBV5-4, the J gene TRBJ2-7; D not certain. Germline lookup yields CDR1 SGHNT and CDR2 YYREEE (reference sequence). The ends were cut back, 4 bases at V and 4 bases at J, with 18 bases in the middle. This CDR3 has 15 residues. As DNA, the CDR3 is TGTGCCAGCAGCCCAACCAGTTCTAGTTCGTACGAGCAGTACTTC. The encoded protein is CASSPTSSSSYEQYF.